These T cell receptor beta chains were read from a single sample in a study of chemoradiotherapy in HPV16-positive cancers. Assay used: immunoSEQ multiplex PCR; TCRdb lists only in-frame clones, some missing. This table holds about 8,800 clones, 70% found once. The specimen was tumor tissue, collected from a patient who underwent chemoradiotherapy. Receptors were obtained from a human donor with HPV-associated anogenital cancer. Each CDR3 is given with its conserved first and last residue. The D gene is left open where the match is weak. Clone size is not always given. Where it is, it says once, few, many or a class for expanded clones.

15	TRBV5-1	-	-	TRBJ1-2	TGCGCCAGCAGCCTGAGGTCAGGGAGAGACTATGGCTACACCTTC	CASSLRSGRDYGYTF
17	TRBV21-1	-	-	TRBJ2-5	TGTGCCAGCAGCTCCCGACCGGACACCCAGTACCAAGAGACCCAGTACTTC	CASSSRPDTQYQETQYF
15	TRBV5-1	-	-	TRBJ2-5	TGCGCCAGCAGCTCGCAGGGGCCGAGGGTAGAGACCCAGTACTTC	CASSSQGPRVETQYF
15	TRBV7-9	once	-	TRBJ2-5	TGTGCCAGCAGCCTACTTAGGGGGGGAGCAGAGACCCAGTACTTC	CASSLLRGGAETQYF
16	TRBV5-6	-	TRBD2	TRBJ2-5	TGTGCCAGCAGCGGGGGGGCTAGCGGGAGTATACAGACCCAGTACTTC	CASSGGASGSIQTQYF
10	TRBV6-1	-	-	TRBJ2-1	TGTGCCAGCAAAAGGGGGGAGCAGTTCTTC	CASKRGEQFF
14	TRBV7-3	-	TRBD1	TRBJ2-3	TGTGCCAGCAGCCGGGGACAGACCACAGATACGCAGTATTTT	CASSRGQTTDTQYF
15	TRBV19	-	TRBD1	TRBJ2-7	TGTGCCAGTAGTATTGGTTCAGGGGGCTACTACGAGCAGTACTTC	CASSIGSGGYYEQYF
16	TRBV14	-	TRBD1	TRBJ1-3	TGTGCCAGCAGCCAAAGGACAGGGGGCTCTGGAAACACCATATATTTT	CASSQRTGGSGNTIYF
13	TRBV11-2	few	-	TRBJ1-2	TGTGCCAGCATAGGGCAGGGAGAGTATGGCTACACCTTC	CASIGQGEYGYTF
15	TRBV5-1	-	-	TRBJ1-1	TGCGCCAGCAGCTTGGAGTCGGGGCAGAACACTGAAGCTTTCTTT	CASSLESGQNTEAFF
14	TRBV6-1	-	TRBD1	TRBJ1-1	TGTGCCAGCGTCCTCAGGGGGCGCAGCACTGAAGCTTTCTTT	CASVLRGRSTEAFF
14	TRBV6-5	once	TRBD1	TRBJ1-1	TGTGCCAGCAGTGCGACAGGGGTTGGGACTGAAGCTTTCTTT	CASSATGVGTEAFF
15	TRBV6-6	-	-	TRBJ1-1	TGTGCCAGCAGTGAGAGACAGGCGGTGGGCACTGAAGCTTTCTTT	CASSERQAVGTEAFF
13	TRBV5-5	-	-	TRBJ2-1	TGTGCCAGCAGTCCTTACCTCGACAATGAGCAGTTCTTC	CASSPYLDNEQFF
15	TRBV11-2	-	TRBD1	TRBJ2-1	TGTGCCAGCAGCTTAACTGTGGGACAGTACAATGAGCAGTTCTTC	CASSLTVGQYNEQFF
16	TRBV7-9	-	-	TRBJ2-2	TGTGCCAGCAGCTCCCACAGGAACACGAACACCGGGGAGCTGTTTTTT	CASSSHRNTNTGELFF
15	TRBV6-1	-	-	TRBJ1-4	TGTGCCAGCATCCGTGGACCAAGCCGGGGTGAAAAACTGTTTTTT	CASIRGPSRGEKLFF
10	TRBV6-5	once	-	TRBJ2-5	TGTGCCAGCGGGAGAGAGACCCAGTACTTC	CASGRETQYF
14	TRBV11-3	-	-	TRBJ2-7	TGTGCCAGCAGCTTACGACAAGAAGGGTACGAGCAGTACTTC	CASSLRQEGYEQYF
15	TRBV7-9	-	-	TRBJ2-5	TGTGCCAGCAGCAACCCTAGGCGGGAACAAGAGACCCAGTACTTC	CASSNPRREQETQYF
16	TRBV6-1	medium-sized	-	TRBJ1-5	TGTGCCAGCAGTGAAGCCCCGGGACAACCCAATCAGCCCCAGCATTTT	CASSEAPGQPNQPQHF
15	TRBV9	few	TRBD2	TRBJ2-5	TGTGCCAGCAGCGGCCGACTAGCGGGGGGTGAGACCCAGTACTTC	CASSGRLAGGETQYF
17	TRBV15	few	TRBD2	TRBJ2-3	TGTGCCACCAGCCCGATAGGGGCGGGAGGAAGCACAGATACGCAGTATTTT	CATSPIGAGGSTDTQYF
14	TRBV5-4	-	-	TRBJ2-3	TGTGCCAGCAGCTGGGTGGGAGCGGGAGATACGCAGTATTTT	CASSWVGAGDTQYF
17	TRBV7-8	-	TRBD2	TRBJ2-5	TGTGCCAGCAGCCGGGGACTAGCGGGAGGGCGCGAAGAGACCCAGTACTTC	CASSRGLAGGREETQYF
13	TRBV9	-	-	TRBJ2-7	TGTGCCAGCCTACCGACAGGAGCCTACGAGCAGTACTTC	CASLPTGAYEQYF
14	TRBV19	-	TRBD1	TRBJ1-2	TGTGCCACCTCACCCGACAGGGTCGACTATGGCTACACCTTC	CATSPDRVDYGYTF
16	TRBV5-1	-	TRBD2	TRBJ2-3	TGCGCCAGCAGCTGGACTAGCGGGGGGGTAGCAGATACGCAGTATTTT	CASSWTSGGVADTQYF
16	TRBV29-1	-	-	TRBJ1-2	TGCAGCGTTGAGTCCCCCATTAAAAACTATAACTATGGCTACACCTTC	CSVESPIKNYNYGYTF
13	TRBV6-5	-	TRBD1	TRBJ2-2	TGTGCCAGCGCAACAGGGGACACCGGGGAGCTGTTTTTT	CASATGDTGELFF
18	TRBV27	-	TRBD1	TRBJ2-7	TGTGCCAGCAGTCTCGCTCCCGGGACAGGGTTTCGGGTGTACGAGCAGTACTTC	CASSLAPGTGFRVYEQYF
16	TRBV1	-	-	TRBJ2-5	TGCACCAGCAGCCAAGTTCGGCTAGACGACCAAGAGACCCAGTACTTC	CTSSQVRLDDQETQYF